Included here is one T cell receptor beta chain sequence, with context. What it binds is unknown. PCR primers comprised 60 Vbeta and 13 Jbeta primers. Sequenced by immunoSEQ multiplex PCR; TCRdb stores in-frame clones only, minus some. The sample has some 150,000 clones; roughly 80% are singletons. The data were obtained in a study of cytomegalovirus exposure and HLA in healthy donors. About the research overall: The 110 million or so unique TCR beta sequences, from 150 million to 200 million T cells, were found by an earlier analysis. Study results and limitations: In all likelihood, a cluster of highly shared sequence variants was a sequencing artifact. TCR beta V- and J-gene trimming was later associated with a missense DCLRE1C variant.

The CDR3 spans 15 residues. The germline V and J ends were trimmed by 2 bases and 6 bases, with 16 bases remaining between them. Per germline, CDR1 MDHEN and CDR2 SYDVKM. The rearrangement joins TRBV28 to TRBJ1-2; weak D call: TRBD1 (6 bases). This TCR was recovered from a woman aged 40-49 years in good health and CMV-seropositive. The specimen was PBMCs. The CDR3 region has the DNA TGTGCCAGCAGTTTAAGTAGGATGACAGGAAATGGCTACACCTTC. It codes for CASSLSRMTGNGYTF.